These T cell receptor beta chains were read from a single sample in a study of blood T cell repertoires in COVID-19. The data were produced by immunoSEQ multiplex PCR, yet TCRdb's version contains in-frame clones alone and is incomplete. The sample has more than 200,000 clones, about 79% seen once. The specimen sequenced was peripheral blood. Every receptor here comes from a man older than 75 with acute or convalescent COVID-19. The CDR3 runs from the conserved cysteine through the conserved F or W. The D gene is left open where the match is weak. Clone size is stated in some rows and not others, as once, few, many or a class when expanded.

J: TRBJ1-1
size: few
D: .
V: TRBV3-1/TRBV3-2
DNA: TGTGCCAGCATGCCCTCCTCGGGCACTGAAGCTTTCTTT
CDR3: CASMPSSGTEAFF

J: TRBJ1-2
size: .
D: TRBD1
V: TRBV24-1
DNA: TGTGCCACCAGTGACCCTCCCGGGACAGGGGATGGCTACACCTTC
CDR3: CATSDPPGTGDGYTF

J: TRBJ2-7
size: .
D: .
V: TRBV13
DNA: TGTGCCAGCAGCTTTGGGGGGTTATACGAGCAGTACTTC
CDR3: CASSFGGLYEQYF

J: TRBJ1-6
size: .
D: TRBD1
V: TRBV27
DNA: TGTGCCAGCAGTTTAAGGACAGGACGAAATTCACCCCTCCACTTT
CDR3: CASSLRTGRNSPLHF

J: TRBJ1-2
size: .
D: .
V: TRBV5-1
DNA: TGCGCCAGCAGCTTGGCAGGGGACTATGGCTACACCTTC
CDR3: CASSLAGDYGYTF

J: TRBJ2-3
size: .
D: .
V: TRBV12-5
DNA: TGTGCTAGTGGTTTTTGGACAGCAACCAACACAGATACGCAGTATTTT
CDR3: CASGFWTATNTDTQYF

J: TRBJ1-4
size: .
D: .
V: TRBV6-5
DNA: TGTGCCAGTCGTGGGGGGTTTTATGAAAAACTGTTTTTT
CDR3: CASRGGFYEKLFF

J: TRBJ2-6
size: .
D: .
V: TRBV2
DNA: TGTTCCCCCGGTTATATCTCTGGGGCCAACGTCCTGACTTTC
CDR3: CSPGYISGANVLTF

J: TRBJ1-6
size: few
D: TRBD1
V: TRBV2
DNA: TGTGCCAGTCACAGGGGGCAAAATAATTCACCCCTCCACTTT
CDR3: CASHRGQNNSPLHF

J: TRBJ1-3
size: .
D: .
V: TRBV10-2
DNA: TGCGCCAGCAGTGAGATGGGGGGCTCTGGAAACACCATATATTTT
CDR3: CASSEMGGSGNTIYF

J: TRBJ2-7
size: .
D: .
V: TRBV27
DNA: TGTGCCAGCACCGGGATCTCCTACGAGCAGTACTTC
CDR3: CASTGISYEQYF

J: TRBJ2-7
size: .
D: .
V: TRBV5-6
DNA: TGTGCCAGCAGCTTGGTTAGAAGCGAGCAGTACTTC
CDR3: CASSLVRSEQYF

J: TRBJ1-2
size: once
D: .
V: TRBV29-1
DNA: TGCAGCACCCAACAGGGCTCTGGCTACACCTTC
CDR3: CSTQQGSGYTF

J: TRBJ1-4
size: .
D: TRBD1
V: TRBV25-1
DNA: TGTGCCAGCAGTGAGCGGACAGGGGGCGGGCGACTGTTTTTT
CDR3: CASSERTGGGRLFF

J: TRBJ1-5
size: .
D: .
V: TRBV10-1
DNA: TGCGCCAGCAGTGAGCAGAGGGCTCAGCCCCAGCATTTT
CDR3: CASSEQRAQPQHF

J: TRBJ2-3
size: once
D: TRBD2
V: TRBV9
DNA: TGTGCCAGCAGCCCAATTATAGCGGGAGGCAGCACAGATACGCAGTATTTT
CDR3: CASSPIIAGGSTDTQYF

J: TRBJ1-1
size: .
D: TRBD1
V: TRBV28
DNA: TGTGCCAGCAGTTATCCGGGACAGGGGGCAAGGACTGAAGCTTTCTTT
CDR3: CASSYPGQGARTEAFF

J: TRBJ1-4
size: .
D: .
V: TRBV13
DNA: TGTGCCAGCAGCTCTCTAGGGGTCGGTAATGAAAAACTGTTTTTT
CDR3: CASSSLGVGNEKLFF

J: TRBJ1-1
size: .
D: .
V: TRBV11-2
DNA: TGTGCCAGCAGCTTAGTAAGGGGAAACACTGAAGCTTTCTTT
CDR3: CASSLVRGNTEAFF

J: TRBJ1-2
size: .
D: .
V: TRBV6-5
DNA: TGTGCCAGCAGTTACTCGAGGGACACCTATGGCTACACCTTC
CDR3: CASSYSRDTYGYTF

J: TRBJ1-5
size: .
D: .
V: TRBV6-1
DNA: TGTGCCAGCAGTGAAGCGCCCGGTAGCGTCCAGCATTTT
CDR3: CASSEAPGSVQHF

J: TRBJ1-2
size: .
D: .
V: TRBV5-8
DNA: TGTGCCAGCAGCTCTCGAGACTCAGTGGGAGACTATGGCTACACCTTC
CDR3: CASSSRDSVGDYGYTF

J: TRBJ2-5
size: few
D: TRBD1
V: TRBV7-7
DNA: TGTGCCAGCAGCTTAGCCGGGGGACAGGGGCGAGAGACCCAGTACTTC
CDR3: CASSLAGGQGRETQYF

J: TRBJ1-1
size: .
D: TRBD1
V: TRBV12-3/TRBV12-4
DNA: TGTGCCAGCAGCCGACAGGGTCCGACTGAAGCTTTCTTT
CDR3: CASSRQGPTEAFF

J: TRBJ2-7
size: few
D: TRBD2
V: TRBV20-1
DNA: TGCAGTGCTAGTCGGCTAGCGGGACGCTACGAGCAGTACTTC
CDR3: CSASRLAGRYEQYF

J: TRBJ2-7
size: .
D: .
V: TRBV4-1
DNA: TGCGCCAGCAGCCAAGGAGTAGTAACCTACGAGCAGTACTTC
CDR3: CASSQGVVTYEQYF

J: TRBJ1-3
size: once
D: .
V: TRBV2
DNA: TGTGCCAGCAGGGCCCCAGGTGGCCGTGGAAACACCATATATTTT
CDR3: CASRAPGGRGNTIYF

J: TRBJ2-7
size: .
D: TRBD2
V: TRBV19
DNA: TGTGCCAGTAGCCCTACTAGCGGGAGATTGTACGAGCAGTACTTC
CDR3: CASSPTSGRLYEQYF